The 26 T cell receptor beta chains in this list originate from one sample, sequenced in a study of T cell changes during pregnancy in multiple sclerosis. The protocol was immunoSEQ multiplex PCR, while the TCRdb copy is restricted to in-frame clones and leaves out a portion. The table lists some 77,000 clones, about 92% of them singletons. The input for sequencing was peripheral blood, taken after pregnancy. The receptors derive from a female donor in good health, enrolled as a control in a pregnancy study.

This chain uses TRBV11-2 with TRBJ2-7; 12 bases match TRBD2. In germline, CDR1 is SGHAT, CDR2 FQNNGV. The V and J ends lost 3 bases and 0 bases, in that order; junction bases with no gene match: 9. This CDR3 comprises 18 residues. This chain's CDR3 is CASSFESLAGGGSYEQYF. The CDR3 coding sequence is TGTGCCAGCAGCTTTGAGTCACTAGCGGGAGGAGGCTCCTACGAGCAGTACTTC.

This clone was counted a single time. The CDR3 DNA sequence: TGTGCCAGCTCACCACTTAACGGGGCGGGGACCACTGAAGCTTTCTTT. This codes for CASSPLNGAGTTEAFF. The chain combines TRBV18 with TRBJ1-1; D is perhaps TRBD1 (5 bases). V lost 1 base, J lost 4 bases, and 16 bases lay in between. Per the germline V gene, CDR1 is KGHSH and CDR2 is LQKENI. The CDR3 sequence is 16 residues long.

This chain uses TRBV7-9 with TRBJ1-1; D remains unclear. Trimming shortened V by 4 bases and J by 6 bases, and 9 bases separated the two germline ends. The CDR3 covers 12 residues. In germline, CDR1 is SEHNR, CDR2 FQNEAQ (reference sequence). The CDR3 protein is CASSWSGSEAFF. The CDR3 coding sequence is TGTGCCAGCAGCTGGTCCGGGTCTGAAGCTTTCTTT.

The V and J genes are TRBV11-2 and TRBJ2-7; 8 bases match TRBD1. The CDR3 extends over 16 amino acids. Germline CDR1 SGHAT, CDR2 FQNNGV. V trimming: 2 bases; J trimming: 8 bases; junction bases outside the gene matches: 14. CDR3 sequence: CASSLSMTGVAPKQYF. The DNA of the CDR3 is TGTGCCAGCAGCTTATCGATGACAGGGGTGGCCCCGAAGCAGTACTTC. Filled out from reference TRBV11-2 and TRBJ2-7, the complete variable domain reads EAGVAQSPRYKIIEKRQSVAFWCNPISGHATLYWYQQILGQGPKLLIQFQNNGVVDDSQLPKDRFSAERLKGVDSTLKIQPAKLEDSAVYLCASSLSMTGVAPKQYFGPGTRLTVT.

V usage is TRBV18 and J usage is TRBJ2-2; the D gene is possibly TRBD2 (5 bases). CDR3 length: 18 amino acids. Trimming took off 1 base at V and 6 bases at J, with 21 bases between the two ends. From germline, CDR1 is KGHSH and CDR2 LQKENI. CDR3 residues: CASSPQDAGTHAAGELFF. CDR3 nucleotides: TGTGCCAGCTCACCACAGGACGCGGGCACGCACGCGGCCGGGGAGCTGTTTTTT.

This sequence joins TRBV29-1 and TRBJ2-1; 9 bases line up with TRBD2. V was clipped by 5 bases and J by 1 base; unmatched bases: 27. The germline V gene has CDR1 SQVTM and CDR2 ANQGSEA. The CDR3 has 22 residues. The CDR3 nucleotides read TGCAGCGTTTCACGACTAATTTTGACTAGCGGTAAACTAACAGGGTCCTACAATGAGCAGTTCTTC. Translated, it gives CSVSRLILTSGKLTGSYNEQFF.

The rearrangement joins TRBV28 to TRBJ2-7, with 9 nucleotides matching TRBD1. The trim removed 5 bases at V and 2 bases at J, leaving 4 bases unmatched. Germline assignment: CDR1 MDHEN and CDR2 SYDVKM. The CDR3 runs to 14 residues. DNA for the CDR3: TGTGCCAGCAGTCTTGGACAGGGGCCCTACGAGCAGTACTTC. Translated, it gives CASSLGQGPYEQYF.

This sequence joins TRBV29-1 and TRBJ2-1, with 7 positions matching TRBD2. The CDR3 is made up of 15 amino acids. Germline values: CDR1 SQVTM, CDR2 ANQGSEA. Trimming took 4 bases from V and 4 from J; bases not matched to a gene: 10. The CDR3 nucleotides are TGCAGCGTTGGTGGGGGGGGGAGGGTTTACAATGAGCAGTTCTTC. It yields the protein CSVGGGGRVYNEQFF.

The chain joins TRBV9 to TRBJ2-7; 9 nucleotides align to TRBD2. The CDR3 has 14 residues. CDR1 and CDR2 (germline): SGDLS, YYNGEE. Losses at the gene ends were 1 base for V and 6 bases for J; bases not matched to a gene: 5. The CDR3 DNA is TGTGCCAGCAGCGTATATGGGACTAGCTCCGAGCAGTACTTC. The encoded protein is CASSVYGTSSEQYF.

The rearrangement joins TRBV19 to TRBJ2-6, with TRBD1 matching 8 bases. The CDR3 spans 16 residues. V lost 6 bases to trimming and J lost 2 bases; unmatched junction nucleotides: 6. Germline assignment: CDR1 LNHDA and CDR2 SQIVND (reference sequence). For the CDR3, the DNA is TGTGCCAGTAGGGACCAGGGGGCGGCTGGGGCCAACGTCCTGACTTTC. Its translation: CASRDQGAAGANVLTF.

CDR3 sequence: CASSPLAGYTDTQYF. The CDR3 DNA reads as TGTGCCAGCAGCCCCCTGGCGGGGTACACAGATACGCAGTATTTT. This chain connects TRBV7-6 to TRBJ2-3; tentatively, D is TRBD2 (6 bases). V lost 5 bases and J lost 2, with 14 bases in between. Germline lookup yields CDR1 SGHVS and CDR2 FNYEAQ. CDR3 size: 15 residues.

J is TRBJ2-1 and V is TRBV9, with 8 bases lining up with TRBD2. Germline V gives CDR1 SGDLS, CDR2 YYNGEE. This CDR3 contains 16 residues. The V and J ends lost 4 bases and 3 bases, in that order; junction bases with no gene match: 9. The DNA of the CDR3 is TGTGCCAGCAGCAGTTCGCGGGCGGGGGGCTACAATGAGCAGTTCTTC. It specifies CASSSSRAGGYNEQFF. Complete variable domain (other parts from reference TRBV9 and TRBJ2-1): DSGVTQTPKHLITATGQRVTLRCSPRSGDLSVYWYQQSLDQGLQFLIQYYNGEERAKGNILERFSAQQFPDLHSELNLSSLELGDSALYFCASSSSRAGGYNEQFFGPGTRLTVL.

This chain joins TRBV11-2 and TRBJ2-6, with unresolved D. The germline V gene encodes CDR1 SGHAT and CDR2 FQNNGV. This CDR3 is built from 17 residues. V lost 3 bases to trimming and J lost 0 bases, with 12 bases between them. CDR3 DNA sequence: TGTGCCAGCAGCTTTTTCGTTATGCGCTCTGGGGCCAACGTCCTGACTTTC. Protein product: CASSFFVMRSGANVLTF.

The chain joins TRBV7-9 to TRBJ2-3, with 9 positions matching TRBD2. The V segment lost 6 bases and the J segment 4 bases; nucleotides outside the gene matches: 5. Germline V CDR1 and CDR2: SEHNR, FQNEAQ (reference sequence). The CDR3 extends over 14 amino acids. This CDR3 reads CASSWGLASDTQYF. Written as DNA, the CDR3 is TGTGCCAGCAGTTGGGGACTAGCATCAGATACGCAGTATTTT.

This chain joins TRBV7-2 and TRBJ2-5; TRBD2 might be the D (6 bases). With 6 bases removed from V and 1 base from J, the gap between germline ends came to 6 bases. The length of the CDR3 is 12 residues. CDR1 SGHTA and CDR2 FQGNSA come from the germline V gene. The CDR3 here is CASRGGQETQYF. DNA of the CDR3: TGTGCCAGCAGGGGGGGCCAAGAGACCCAGTACTTC.

In this sample, this clone turned up once. V gene TRBV28 combines with J gene TRBJ2-7, with TRBD1 as a possible D gene (6 bases). Germline V lookup: CDR1 MDHEN, CDR2 SYDVKM. The CDR3 extends over 10 amino acids. Trimming took off 8 bases at V and 10 bases at J, with 12 bases between the two ends. The CDR3 DNA is TGTGCCAGCTCCCGGACAGCCCAGTACTTC. This translates into CASSRTAQYF.

The chain carries TRBV6-4 and TRBJ1-1, with a possible D match to TRBD1 (5 bases). V was pared by 4 bases and J by 4 bases, with 16 bases between. The length of the CDR3 is 15 residues. CDR1 is MRHNA, CDR2 SNTAGT, per germline. In DNA, the CDR3 is TGTGCCAGCAGTGCGTCAGGGCAGGGTATCACTGAAGCTTTCTTT. Encoded protein: CASSASGQGITEAFF.

The chain carries TRBV27 and TRBJ1-2; 7 positions match TRBD1. Germline V gene data show CDR1 as MNHEY and CDR2 as SMNVEV (reference sequence). This CDR3 has 14 residues. The V gene end was trimmed by 5 bases and the J gene end by 4 bases; junction bases not matched to a gene: 7. CDR3 DNA: TGTGCCAGCAGTCCAGGGGGACGGGGCTATGGCTACACCTTC. Its protein is CASSPGGRGYGYTF.

This rearrangement joins TRBV18 to TRBJ2-7; 7 bases fit TRBD1. V trimming: 3 bases; J trimming: 10 bases; junction bases outside the gene matches: 3. CDR1 is KGHSH, CDR2 LQKENI, per germline. The CDR3 has 11 amino acids. The CDR3 DNA reads as TGTGCCAGCTCACCTGACAGGGAACAGTACTTC. Residues: CASSPDREQYF.

The rearrangement links TRBV5-6 to TRBJ2-7; a possible D gene is TRBD2 (5 bases). The length of the CDR3 is 14 residues. V lost 7 bases and J 1 base, leaving 15 bases between the germline ends. Germline assignment: CDR1 SGHDT and CDR2 YYEEEE. The CDR3 DNA reads as TGTGCCAGCGGCCAGCTCCGGGGATCCTACGAGCAGTACTTC. Amino acids: CASGQLRGSYEQYF.

J is TRBJ2-2 and V is TRBV9; the match to TRBD1 covers 8 bases. J gave up 3 bases and V 3 bases, and 7 bases lay outside the gene matches. Germline V gene lookup returns CDR1 SGDLS and CDR2 YYNGEE. The CDR3 loop spans 16 amino acids. Written as DNA, the CDR3 is TGTGCCAGCAGCGGCCCGACAGGGGTTTACACCGGGGAGCTGTTTTTT. Amino acids: CASSGPTGVYTGELFF.

V gene TRBV9 combines with J gene TRBJ2-3; TRBD2 agrees at 7 bases. Germline V gives CDR1 SGDLS, CDR2 YYNGEE. This CDR3 region has 16 residues. The J segment lost 5 bases and the V segment lost 0 bases, leaving 9 bases of the junction unmatched. DNA of the CDR3: TGTGCCAGCAGCGTAGCTGGGGGGGGTCCCGGAGATACGCAGTATTTT. It specifies CASSVAGGGPGDTQYF.

The rearrangement links TRBV11-3 to TRBJ1-5, with D uncertain. This CDR3 is built from 15 residues. Trimming stripped 1 base from V and 1 base from J, with 8 bases between. Germline loops: CDR1 SGHNT, CDR2 YENEEA. CDR3 DNA: TGTGCCAGCAGCTTAGCGGGGTCAAGCAATCAGCCCCAGCATTTT. Encoded protein: CASSLAGSSNQPQHF.

The V call is TRBV7-2, the J call TRBJ2-3; a weak D match, TRBD2 (6 bases). Germline V CDR1 and CDR2: SGHTA, FQGNSA. Between the trimmed V and J ends, which lost 5 bases and 5 bases, there was a span of 26 bases. The length of the CDR3 is 18 residues. The CDR3 DNA is TGTGCCAGCAGCCTGCGAGCGTTGCCAGCGGGTTTTCGAGATACGCAGTATTTT. Encoded protein: CASSLRALPAGFRDTQYF.

The chain couples TRBV2 to TRBJ2-5; 9 bases fit TRBD1. This CDR3 has 15 amino acids. CDR1 is SNHLY and CDR2 is FYNNEI in the germline V gene. V was clipped by 6 bases and J by 4 bases; unmatched bases: 9. CDR3 sequence: CASRLGTGKRETQYF. DNA of the CDR3: TGTGCCAGCAGGCTAGGGACAGGGAAACGAGAGACCCAGTACTTC.

This clone occurred once. The J gene is TRBJ1-3, the V gene TRBV29-1; D is unclear. V gave up 4 bases and J gave up 7 bases, with 11 bases separating them. Germline V lookup: CDR1 SQVTM, CDR2 ANQGSEA. CDR3 size: 12 residues. DNA for the CDR3: TGCAGCGTTGGTGGTTCAGGTAACACCATATATTTT. It is translated as CSVGGSGNTIYF.